These 13 T cell receptor beta chains came from one sample sequenced in a study of cytomegalovirus exposure and HLA in healthy donors. Primers included in the PCR were 60 Vbeta and 13 Jbeta primers. Method: immunoSEQ multiplex PCR; TCRdb's copy keeps in-frame clones and lacks some. The sample yields 150,000 to 200,000 clones, about 13% seen once. The sample taken for sequencing was PBMCs. Source of these receptors: a man aged 50 to 60 in good health and CMV-seropositive.

The chain uses TRBV9 and TRBJ2-7, with D maybe TRBD2 (5 bases). The CDR3 is 14 residues long. Looked up from germline, CDR1 is SGDLS and CDR2 is YYNGEE. Trimming took off 0 bases at V and 2 bases at J, with 9 bases between the two ends. The CDR3 is CASSVATGAYEQYF. CDR3 in DNA: TGTGCCAGCAGCGTAGCAACCGGGGCCTACGAGCAGTACTTC.

The rearrangement links TRBV4-3 to TRBJ2-1, with D tentatively TRBD2 (6 bases). Germline loops: CDR1 LGHNA, CDR2 YSLEER. The CDR3 has 16 amino acids. V lost 0 bases and J lost 3, with 12 bases in between. CDR3 loop: CASSQEIADYYNEQFF. CDR3 bases: TGCGCCAGCAGCCAAGAAATAGCGGACTACTACAATGAGCAGTTCTTC.

A note on this clone: The identical CDR3 is also encoded by other nucleotide sequences in the sample. J is TRBJ1-5 and V is TRBV5-4; perhaps TRBD1 as D (6 bases). Per germline, CDR1 SGHNT and CDR2 YYREEE (reference sequence). Trimming took off 2 bases at V and 0 bases at J, with 6 bases between the two ends. The CDR3 totals 14 residues. CDR3 region: CASSLQGSNQPQHF. CDR3 DNA sequence: TGTGCCAGCAGCTTACAGGGTAGCAATCAGCCCCAGCATTTT.

This clone turned up a few times. V gene TRBV10-2 combines with J gene TRBJ2-2, with D maybe TRBD1 (6 bases). In germline, CDR1 is WSHSY, CDR2 SAAADI. V was shortened by 6 bases and J by 4 bases, with 12 bases between the two germline ends. CDR3 length: 14 residues. The DNA of the CDR3 is TGCGCCAGCAGCACAACAGGGTCCACCGGGGAGCTGTTTTTT. As protein: CASSTTGSTGELFF.

A few counts support this clone. This chain uses TRBV11-3 with TRBJ2-4, with D possibly TRBD2 on 5 matching bases. Trimming shortened V by 2 bases and J by 0 bases, and 11 bases separated the two germline ends. The CDR3 is made up of 16 amino acids. CDR1 and CDR2 from the germline V gene are SGHNT and YENEEA. CDR3 DNA sequence: TGTGCCAGCAGCTTAATATCCGGGATAGCCAAAAACATTCAGTACTTC. Residues: CASSLISGIAKNIQYF.

This clone was picked up a small number of times. This chain links TRBV5-4 with TRBJ2-5; D is uncertain. Germline CDR1 reads SGHNT; CDR2 reads YYREEE (reference sequence). Deletions cut 0 bases from V and 3 bases from J, with 6 bases between. The CDR3 spans 13 residues. The chain's CDR3 is CASSLGQKETQYF. The DNA of the CDR3 is TGTGCCAGCAGCTTGGGTCAGAAAGAGACCCAGTACTTC.

V and J are TRBV7-9 and TRBJ1-5, with 7 bases fitting TRBD1. Germline CDR1 and CDR2: SEHNR and FQNEAQ (reference sequence). J was trimmed by 3 bases and V by 5 bases; bases with no gene match: 4. The CDR3 sequence is 14 residues long. CDR3 nucleotide sequence: TGTGCCAGCAGCCAGGACAGGCCCAATCAGCCCCAGCATTTT. Its protein product is CASSQDRPNQPQHF.

CDR3 region: CASRPPGGANTEAFF. The DNA for the CDR3 is TGCGCCAGCAGGCCTCCAGGGGGTGCGAACACTGAAGCTTTCTTT. The chain carries TRBV5-1 and TRBJ1-1; 7 nucleotides align to TRBD1. With 5 bases clipped from V and 1 base from J, the junction kept 8 bases outside the gene matches. Germline V gene lookup returns CDR1 SGHRS and CDR2 YFSETQ. The CDR3 is made up of 15 amino acids.

This clone has only a few counts. The CDR3 is CASSLVAGEETQYF. The CDR3 nucleotides are TGCGCCAGCAGCTTGGTAGCGGGGGAGGAGACCCAGTACTTC. V is TRBV5-1 and J is TRBJ2-5; 9 bases align to TRBD2. The J segment lost 5 bases and the V segment lost 0 bases, leaving 2 bases of the junction unmatched. Germline lookup yields CDR1 SGHRS and CDR2 YFSETQ. The CDR3 is 14 residues long.

In its sample, this clone was seen a few times. This chain links TRBV6-5 with TRBJ1-1; D is uncertain. This CDR3 is 14 amino acids long. CDR1 is MNHEY and CDR2 is SVGAGI in the germline V gene. The V end was cut by 2 bases, the J end by 1 base, with 8 bases between. The CDR3 sequence is CASSYLRQNTEAFF. The CDR3 nucleotides are TGTGCCAGCAGTTACCTCCGACAGAACACTGAAGCTTTCTTT.

This sequence joins TRBV5-4 and TRBJ1-1, with 9 bases matching TRBD1. In germline, CDR1 is SGHNT, CDR2 YYREEE (reference sequence). J lost 11 bases, V lost 2 bases, and 7 bases had no gene match. The CDR3 totals 13 residues. CDR3 nucleotides: TGTGCCAGCAGCTTAGGACAGGGGCCTGGGGCTTTCTTT. Its translation is CASSLGQGPGAFF.

This clone was counted a few times. This chain uses TRBV2 with TRBJ1-6; a weak D match, TRBD1 (5 bases). In germline, CDR1 is SNHLY, CDR2 FYNNEI. This CDR3 region has 15 residues. Trimming removed 6 bases from V and 8 bases from J, with 17 bases in between. In DNA, the CDR3 is TGTGCCAGCAGCACTCAGGGATTGTGGGATTCACCCCTCCACTTT. Its protein product is CASSTQGLWDSPLHF.

This clone was counted a few times. The rearrangement links TRBV7-8 to TRBJ2-5, with 8 bases aligning to TRBD2. Germline CDR1 reads SGHVS; CDR2 reads FQNEAQ. The junction had 11 bases not matched to a gene; V was cut back by 1 base and J by 4 bases. The CDR3 sequence is 17 residues long. The CDR3 region is CASSLGALGGAAETQYF. The CDR3 DNA sequence: TGTGCCAGCAGCTTAGGCGCACTCGGGGGGGCCGCAGAGACCCAGTACTTC. Full variable domain (rest looked up from reference TRBV7-8 and TRBJ2-5): GAGVSQSPRYKVAKRGQDVALRCDPISGHVSLFWYQQALGQGPEFLTYFQNEAQLDKSGLPSDRFFAERPEGSVSTLKIQRTQQEDSAVYLCASSLGALGGAAETQYFGPGTRLLVL.